The rows below give T cell receptor beta chains drawn from one sample of a study of blood T cell dynamics during melanoma immunotherapy. Sequenced by immunoSEQ multiplex PCR; TCRdb stores in-frame clones only, minus some. The table shows about 9,000 clones, with roughly 80% occurring only once. Sequencing was performed on blood, taken from a patient treated with checkpoint blockade. The receptors originated from a human donor with melanoma. CDR3s include the opening cysteine and the closing phenylalanine or tryptophan. A D gene is named only where the DNA matches it firmly. Size is omitted from some rows. Given values are once, few, many or a class for expanded clones.

J gene	V gene	D gene	clone size	CDR3 DNA	CDR3 protein
TRBJ2-7	TRBV7-2	TRBD2	.	TGTGCCAGCAGCCTAAGTTCGACTAGCGGAATCTACGAGCAGTACTTC	CASSLSSTSGIYEQYF
TRBJ2-1	TRBV9	TRBD2	.	TGTGCCAGCAGCGTAGAGGGCGGGAGCTCCTACAATGAGCAGTTCTTC	CASSVEGGSSYNEQFF
TRBJ1-1	TRBV7-9	TRBD1	.	TGTGCCAGCAGCTCCCCGGCAGGGGGAGACACTGAAGCTTTCTTT	CASSSPAGGDTEAFF
TRBJ2-5	TRBV29-1	.	.	TGCAGCGTTATTACCCAAGAGACCCAGTACTTC	CSVITQETQYF
TRBJ2-1	TRBV11-3	TRBD2	.	TGTGCCAGCAGCTCACTAGCGGGGGGATACAATGAGCAGTTCTTC	CASSSLAGGYNEQFF
TRBJ2-7	TRBV11-2	.	.	TGTGCCAGCAGCCACGGACGATCCTACGAGCAGTACTTC	CASSHGRSYEQYF
TRBJ1-3	TRBV30	.	.	TGTGCCTGGAGTGTTCGCGGGGCTTTTGGAAACACCATATATTTT	CAWSVRGAFGNTIYF
TRBJ1-1	TRBV11-3	.	.	TGTGCCACCGGGGTGGGCACTGAAGCTTTCTTT	CATGVGTEAFF
TRBJ1-3	TRBV4-1	.	.	TGCGCCAGCAGCCCCTCGACAGGTTCTGGAAACACCATATATTTT	CASSPSTGSGNTIYF
TRBJ2-2	TRBV15	TRBD1	few	TGTGCCACCAGCGGAAACAGGGGCTTCACCGGGGAGCTGTTTTTT	CATSGNRGFTGELFF
TRBJ2-7	TRBV6-5	TRBD1	.	TGTGCCAGCACGGACAGGGGGGGTTCCTACGAGCAGTACTTC	CASTDRGGSYEQYF
TRBJ2-3	TRBV4-3	TRBD2	.	TGCGCCAGCAGCCCATCCACTAGCGGGAGGGCCATAGATACGCAGTATTTT	CASSPSTSGRAIDTQYF
TRBJ2-1	TRBV5-1	.	.	TGCGCCAGCAGCTTGGGCGGGTCCTCCAATGAGCAGTTCTTC	CASSLGGSSNEQFF
TRBJ2-3	TRBV4-2	TRBD2	once	TGTGCCAGCCACCCGGGGGTAGCGGGGGGCCCAGATACGCAGTATTTT	CASHPGVAGGPDTQYF
TRBJ1-3	TRBV4-1	.	.	TGCGCCAGCAGCCAAGATCGGGGCTTCGGTGGAAACACCATATATTTT	CASSQDRGFGGNTIYF
TRBJ1-6	TRBV5-6	.	.	TGTGCCAGCTTCAGGGGATTTAATTCACCCCTCCACTTT	CASFRGFNSPLHF
TRBJ1-3	TRBV29-1	TRBD1	.	TGCAGCGCCGGGACAGAAGGAAACACCATATATTTT	CSAGTEGNTIYF
TRBJ1-1	TRBV4-3	TRBD1	.	TGCGCCAGCACGCCAAGAGTACAGGGGTGGGACGAAGCTTTCTTT	CASTPRVQGWDEAFF
TRBJ2-3	TRBV15	.	.	TGTGCCACCAGCAGAGGGGGTGAAGATACGCAGTATTTT	CATSRGGEDTQYF
TRBJ2-1	TRBV7-6	TRBD2	.	TGTGCCAGCAGCCACCGGGGGGATGAGCAGTTCTTC	CASSHRGDEQFF
TRBJ2-7	TRBV6-5	TRBD1	.	TGTGCCAGCAGTTACTCGCACGGGACAGACAGGTACTTC	CASSYSHGTDRYF
TRBJ1-4	TRBV21-1	.	.	TGTGCCAGCGTTAATGAAAAACTGTTTTTT	CASVNEKLFF
TRBJ1-2	TRBV7-9	TRBD1	.	TGTGCCAGCAGCTTGGGGACAGGGCCGTGGGGCTACACCTTC	CASSLGTGPWGYTF
TRBJ1-5	TRBV7-2	.	few	TGTGCCAGCAGCTTAGGTGGGGCCTATCAGCCCCAGCATTTT	CASSLGGAYQPQHF